This T cell receptor beta chain appears in the sequencing data of a study of blood T cell repertoires in COVID-19. Using immunoSEQ multiplex PCR, the repertoire was profiled, and TCRdb retains in-frame clones only, with some absent. The repertoire holds roughly 370,000 clones, with 87% as singletons. This clonotype was sampled from a woman aged 45-65 years who had recovered from COVID-19. Sample: PBMCs or T cells enriched from blood (not recorded which).

CDR3 protein: CASSQEIASSYNSPLHF. CDR3 sequence (DNA): TGCGCCAGCAGCCAAGAAATTGCCAGCTCCTATAATTCACCCCTCCACTTT. The V and J genes are TRBV4-3 and TRBJ1-6; D gene uncertain. The V gene lost 0 bases and the J gene lost 0 bases, with 9 bases spanning the gap. The CDR3 totals 17 residues. Germline CDR1 and CDR2: LGHNA and YSLEER.